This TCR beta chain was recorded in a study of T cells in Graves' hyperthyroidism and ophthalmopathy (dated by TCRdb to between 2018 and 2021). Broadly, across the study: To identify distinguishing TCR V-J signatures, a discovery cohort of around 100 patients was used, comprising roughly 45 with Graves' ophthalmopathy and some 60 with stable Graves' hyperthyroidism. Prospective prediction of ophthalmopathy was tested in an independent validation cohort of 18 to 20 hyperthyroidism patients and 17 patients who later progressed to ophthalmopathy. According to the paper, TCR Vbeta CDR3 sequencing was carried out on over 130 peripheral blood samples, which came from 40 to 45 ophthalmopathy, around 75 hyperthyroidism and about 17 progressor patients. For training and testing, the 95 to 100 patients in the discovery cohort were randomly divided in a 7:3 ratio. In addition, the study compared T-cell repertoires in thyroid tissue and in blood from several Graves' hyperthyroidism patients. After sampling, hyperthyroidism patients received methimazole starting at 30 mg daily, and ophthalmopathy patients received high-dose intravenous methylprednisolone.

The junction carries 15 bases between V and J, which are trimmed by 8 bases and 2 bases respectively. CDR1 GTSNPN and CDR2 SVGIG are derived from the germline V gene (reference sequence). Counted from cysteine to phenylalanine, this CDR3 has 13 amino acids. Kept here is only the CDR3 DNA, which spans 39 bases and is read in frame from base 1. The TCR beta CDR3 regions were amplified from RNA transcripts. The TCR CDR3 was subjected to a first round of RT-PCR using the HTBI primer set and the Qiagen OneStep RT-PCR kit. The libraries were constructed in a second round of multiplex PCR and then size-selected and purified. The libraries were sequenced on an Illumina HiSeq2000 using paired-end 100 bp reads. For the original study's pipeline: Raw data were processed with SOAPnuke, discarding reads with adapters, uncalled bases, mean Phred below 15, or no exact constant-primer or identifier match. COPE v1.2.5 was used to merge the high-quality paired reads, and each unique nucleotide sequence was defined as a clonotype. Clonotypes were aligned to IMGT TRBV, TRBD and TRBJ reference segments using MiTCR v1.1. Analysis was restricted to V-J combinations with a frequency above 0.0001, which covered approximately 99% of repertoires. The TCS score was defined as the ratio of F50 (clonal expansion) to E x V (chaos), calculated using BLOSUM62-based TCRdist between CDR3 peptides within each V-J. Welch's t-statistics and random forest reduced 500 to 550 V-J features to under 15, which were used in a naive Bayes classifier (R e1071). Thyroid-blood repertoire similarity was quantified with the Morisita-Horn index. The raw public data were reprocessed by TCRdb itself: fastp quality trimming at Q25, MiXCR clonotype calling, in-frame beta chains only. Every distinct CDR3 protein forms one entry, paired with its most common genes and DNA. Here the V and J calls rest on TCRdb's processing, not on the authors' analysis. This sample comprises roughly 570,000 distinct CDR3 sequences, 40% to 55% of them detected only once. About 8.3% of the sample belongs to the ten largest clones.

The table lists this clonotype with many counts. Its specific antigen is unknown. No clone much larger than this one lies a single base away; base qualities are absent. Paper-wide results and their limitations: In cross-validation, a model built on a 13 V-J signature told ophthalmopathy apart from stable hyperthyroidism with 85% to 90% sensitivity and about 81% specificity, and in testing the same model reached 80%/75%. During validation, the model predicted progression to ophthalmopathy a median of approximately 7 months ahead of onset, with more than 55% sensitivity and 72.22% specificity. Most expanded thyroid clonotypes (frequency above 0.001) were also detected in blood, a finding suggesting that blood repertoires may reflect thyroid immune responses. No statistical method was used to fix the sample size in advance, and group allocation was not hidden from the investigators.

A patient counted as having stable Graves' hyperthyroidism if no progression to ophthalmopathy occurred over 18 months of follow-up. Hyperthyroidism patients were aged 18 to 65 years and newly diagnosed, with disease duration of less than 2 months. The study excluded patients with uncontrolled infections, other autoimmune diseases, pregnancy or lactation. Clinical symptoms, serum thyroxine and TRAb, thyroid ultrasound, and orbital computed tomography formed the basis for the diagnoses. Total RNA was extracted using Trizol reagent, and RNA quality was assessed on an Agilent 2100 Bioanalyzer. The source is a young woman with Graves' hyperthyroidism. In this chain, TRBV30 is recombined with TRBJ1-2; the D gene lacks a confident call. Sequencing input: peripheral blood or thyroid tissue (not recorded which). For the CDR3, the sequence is CAQTRTVNYGYTF. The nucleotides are TGTGCCCAGACCCGGACGGTGAACTATGGCTACACCTTC.